This T cell receptor (beta chain) was found in a study of a mutant IDH1 vaccine in newly diagnosed glioma. The time point is: baseline, week 1 (first vaccination visit). Sample treatment: pre-vaccination baseline after standard-of-care therapy. Only in-frame clones appear in the TCRdb table, and some are missing; sequencing was by immunoSEQ multiplex PCR. Counted here are about 66,000 clones, around 86% occurring once; the ten biggest clones make up 2.9%. Trimming shortened V by 5 bases and J by 4 bases, and 17 bases separated the two germline ends. CDR1 is MNHEY and CDR2 is SMNVEV in the germline V gene (reference sequence). This CDR3 is 15 amino acids long.

The sample consisted of PBMCs, taken from a glioma patient treated with radiotherapy, temozolomide or both. The clonotype originates from a man aged 25-45 years with glioma. The chain employs TRBV27 and TRBJ1-2; TRBD1 is a possible D gene (5 bases). CDR3 DNA sequence: TGTGCCAGCAGTAAAAGCGTGGGACCTGGCTATGGCTACACCTTC. It encodes CASSKSVGPGYGYTF.